These T cell receptor beta chains were read from a single sample in a study of blood T cells in healthy people across ages. TCRdb called the 5' RACE reads again in MiXCR, with one record for every CDR3 protein. In the table there are around 710,000 distinct CDR3 sequences, about 40% of which are singletons. Source material: blood. These receptors were obtained from a woman aged 55-70 years in good health. Each CDR3 is given with its conserved first and last residue. A D gene is named only where the DNA matches it firmly. For some rows the clone size is stated as once, few or many, or as a class when expanded; others skip it.

TRBJ2-7 | NA | few | TRBV3-1 | TGTGCCAGCAGCCAACCTAGGGGAGGCGAGCAGTACTTC | CASSQPRGGEQYF
TRBJ2-3 | NA | NA | TRBV7-9 | TGTGCCAGCAGCGTCGCCGTCAGATACGCGTATTTT | CASSVAVRYAYF
TRBJ2-3 | NA | NA | TRBV6-2/TRBV6-3 | TGTGCCAGCACCACCCCCACAGATACGCAGTATTTT | CASTTPTDTQYF
TRBJ2-3 | TRBD2 | few | TRBV6-5 | TGTGCCAGTAGCGAGCGGGACGTTCAGTATTTT | CASSERDVQYF
TRBJ2-3 | TRBD2 | many | TRBV12-3/TRBV12-4 | TGTGCCAGCAGCGACACTAGCGATAGCACAGATACGCAGTATTTT | CASSDTSDSTDTQYF
TRBJ2-7 | TRBD2 | NA | TRBV4-3 | TGCGCCAGCAGCCAGGGGGCCGGGAGGGACTCCTACGAGCAGTACTTC | CASSQGAGRDSYEQYF
TRBJ2-1 | NA | NA | TRBV29-1 | TGCAGCGTTGATAGGCTCTCCGTTTACAATGAGCAGTTCTTC | CSVDRLSVYNEQFF
TRBJ2-3 | NA | NA | TRBV12-3/TRBV12-4 | TGTGCCAGCAGGGGGATGGGACCCCTCCTCACGGATACGCAGTATTTT | CASRGMGPLLTDTQYF
TRBJ1-2 | NA | NA | TRBV25-1 | TGTGCCAGCAGTGAATTGGGGCAGCGTTACACCTTC | CASSELGQRYTF
TRBJ1-1 | NA | NA | TRBV3-1 | TGTGCCAGCAGCCTTCGGGTCAGCAACACTGAAGCTTTCTTT | CASSLRVSNTEAFF
TRBJ2-1 | NA | once | TRBV7-2 | TGTGCCAGCAGCTTAGTGAAGGGTAACAATGAGCAGTTCTTC | CASSLVKGNNEQFF
TRBJ2-5 | TRBD2 | few | TRBV6-5 | TGTGCCAGCAGTTACTCTAGCGGGGGGGCCCAAGAGACCCAGTACTTC | CASSYSSGGAQETQYF
TRBJ2-5 | NA | NA | TRBV12-3/TRBV12-4 | TGTGCCAGCGTTAGGCGGAGCTACAATGAGCAGTACTTC | CASVRRSYNEQYF
TRBJ2-1 | NA | NA | TRBV3-1 | TGTGCCAGCAGCCAAGTCGAGGCGCTAGAGCAGTTCTTC | CASSQVEALEQFF
TRBJ2-1 | NA | many | TRBV5-6 | TGTGCCAGCAGCTTGGCCATGAATGAGCAGTTCTTC | CASSLAMNEQFF
TRBJ1-2 | TRBD1 | NA | TRBV7-2 | TGTGCCAGCAGCCCCAGGACAGGGGAGCACTATGGCTACACCTTC | CASSPRTGEHYGYTF
TRBJ2-5 | TRBD1 | few | TRBV11-2 | TGTGCCAGCAGCTACATAGGGACAGGGCGCCAAGAGACCCAGTACTTC | CASSYIGTGRQETQYF
TRBJ1-2 | TRBD1 | NA | TRBV10-3 | TGTACCATCAGTGACTCGGGACAGGTTCCAGCCTATGGCTACACCTTC | CTISDSGQVPAYGYTF